This entry is about one TCR beta chain. Within the sample, other DNA sequences also encode this same CDR3. These data come from a study of blood T cell repertoires in COVID-19. About the research overall: PBMCs, B-cell-depleted T cells, or T cells provided the cDNA or gDNA that made up the material.

As handled by the study authors: Nucleated cell counts were estimated from reference gene primer amplification. Here immunoSEQ multiplex PCR was the method, and the copy in TCRdb shows in-frame clones only, minus some. That table furnishes V, J and clone size, whereas the DNA furnished D and trimming. The data show around 77,000 clones, approximately 90% seen once. The CDR3 is 13 residues long. Germline V gives CDR1 LNHNV, CDR2 YYDKDF (reference sequence). Trimming took off 0 bases at V and 4 bases at J, with 7 bases between the two ends. This sequence originates from a woman aged 60 to 75 with active COVID-19. Sequencing input: peripheral blood. This chain uses TRBV15 with TRBJ2-7, with D perhaps matching TRBD2 (5 bases). CDR3 protein: CATSRDRGYEQYF. The CDR3 DNA sequence: TGTGCCACCAGCAGAGATCGAGGGTACGAGCAGTACTTC.